This note documents a single T cell receptor beta chain sequence. Here immunoSEQ multiplex PCR was the method, and the copy in TCRdb shows in-frame clones only, minus some. Among 60,000 or so clones listed, about 95% were seen once. The data stem from a study of cytomegalovirus exposure and HLA in healthy donors. The CDR3 has 16 residues. The V gene end was trimmed by 4 bases and the J gene end by 2 bases; junction bases not matched to a gene: 7. Germline loops: CDR1 MNHNS, CDR2 SASEGT. The sequence derives from a man younger than 35 in good health and CMV-seronegative. The chain carries TRBV6-1 and TRBJ2-3; 9 positions agree with TRBD2. Sample: PBMCs. CDR3 bases: TGTGCCAGCAGTGTTATAGCGGGAGATGTCACAGATACGCAGTATTTT. This codes for CASSVIAGDVTDTQYF.